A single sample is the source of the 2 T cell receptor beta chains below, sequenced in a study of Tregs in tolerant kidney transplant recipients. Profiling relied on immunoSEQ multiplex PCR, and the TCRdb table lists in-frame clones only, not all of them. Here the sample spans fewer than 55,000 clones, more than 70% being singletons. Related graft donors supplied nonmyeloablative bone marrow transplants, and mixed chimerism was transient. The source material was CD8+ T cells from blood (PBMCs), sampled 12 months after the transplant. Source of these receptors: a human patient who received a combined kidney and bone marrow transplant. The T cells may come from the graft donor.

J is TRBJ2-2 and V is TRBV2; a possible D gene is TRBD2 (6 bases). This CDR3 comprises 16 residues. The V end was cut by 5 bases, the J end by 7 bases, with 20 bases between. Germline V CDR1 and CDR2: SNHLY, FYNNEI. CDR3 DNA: TGTGCCAGCAGTTTTTTGGGACTTCCTGGTAACGGGGAGCTGTTTTTT. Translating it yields CASSFLGLPGNGELFF.

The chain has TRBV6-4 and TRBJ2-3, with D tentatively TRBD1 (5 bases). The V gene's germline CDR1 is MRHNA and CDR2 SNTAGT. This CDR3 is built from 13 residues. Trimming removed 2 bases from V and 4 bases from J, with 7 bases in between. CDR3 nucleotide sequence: TGTGCCAGCAGTGACGACAGCGCAGATACGCAGTATTTT. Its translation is CASSDDSADTQYF.